The 9 T cell receptor beta chains below come from one sample, sequenced in a study of CD8+CD57+ T cells in acquired aplastic anemia (dated by TCRdb to the late 2010s). Flow cytometry had shown CD8+CD57+ cell expansion in the patients selected for sequencing. TCRdb lists the instrument as Illumina HiSeq 2000. TCR beta VDJ combination and CDR3 sequence profiling used genomic DNA as the template. The public reads were reanalyzed by TCRdb: fastp trimming at Q25, MiXCR alignment, in-frame beta chains only. Under each unique CDR3 protein, matching rows form one entry showing the most common genes and DNA. Within this sample are some 170,000 distinct CDR3 sequences, with less than 60% of them counted one time only. 0.85% to 1.2% of the sample is taken by the ten largest. The material sequenced was sorted CD4+, CD8+, or CD8+CD57+ T cells (not recorded which) from PBMCs. These receptors all stem from a human donor with aplastic anemia.

In this sample, this clonotype turned up many times. The rearrangement links TRBV7-9 to TRBJ2-5, with TRBD1 matching 8 bases. Germline V CDR1 and CDR2: SEHNR, FQNEAQ (reference sequence). The junction had 3 bases not matched to a gene; V was cut back by 1 base and J by 5 bases. This CDR3 spans 14 amino acids. CDR3 protein: CASSLGTGMETQYF. For the CDR3, the DNA is TGTGCCAGCAGCTTAGGGACAGGGATGGAGACCCAGTACTTC.

This clonotype was picked up many times. V gene TRBV7-3 combines with J gene TRBJ2-1; 7 positions match TRBD1. CDR1 is SGHTA, CDR2 FQGTGA, per germline. V shed 0 bases and J 5 bases; nucleotides not matched to a gene: 4. This CDR3 is built from 15 residues. The CDR3 is CASSLTQGVNNEQFF. The CDR3 nucleotides read TGTGCCAGCAGCTTAACGCAGGGGGTTAACAATGAGCAGTTCTTC.

This clonotype was counted ten times or more. The chain employs TRBV5-8 and TRBJ1-1; 7 bases are shared with TRBD1. J gave up 1 base and V 0 bases, and 3 bases lay outside the gene matches. The CDR3 is 15 amino acids. The germline CDR1 and CDR2 sequences are SGHTS and YDEGEE. CDR3 in amino acids: CASSLVGQTNTEAFF. The DNA for the CDR3 is TGTGCCAGCAGCTTGGTGGGACAGACGAACACTGAAGCTTTCTTT.

This clonotype occurred many times. The chain is built from TRBV7-2 and TRBJ2-3, with a weak D call TRBD1 (6 bases). This CDR3 is 15 amino acids long. Between the trimmed V and J ends, which lost 0 bases and 3 bases, there was a span of 10 bases. Germline V gives CDR1 SGHTA, CDR2 FQGNSA. In DNA, the CDR3 is TGTGCCAGCAGCTTAGCCCCAGGGGTAACAGATACGCAGTATTTT. It is translated as CASSLAPGVTDTQYF.

The chain is built from TRBV19 and TRBJ2-5; no reliable D call. CDR1 and CDR2 (germline): LNHDA, SQIVND (reference sequence). V gave up 5 bases and J gave up 4 bases, with 11 bases separating them. The CDR3 has 13 amino acids. CDR3 coding DNA: TGTGCCAGTAGTGCGGCCAGGATAGAGACCCAGTACTTC. Encoded protein: CASSAARIETQYF.

This clonotype appeared many times. The genes are TRBV12-3 or TRBV12-4 and TRBJ1-5, with unresolved D. V lost 5 bases and J 3 bases, leaving 11 bases between the germline ends. The CDR3 spans 14 residues. As DNA, the CDR3 is TGTGCCAGCAGTCAGGACTCAATCAATCAGCCCCAGCATTTT. This codes for CASSQDSINQPQHF.

The sample holds a few counts of this clonotype. The rearrangement links TRBV10-3 to TRBJ2-5; D tentatively reads TRBD1 or TRBD2 (5 bases each). This CDR3 spans 13 amino acids. V was cut by 5 bases and J by 7 bases, with 14 bases left in between. CDR1 is ENHRY and CDR2 is SYGVKD in the germline V gene. The DNA of the CDR3 is TGTGCCATCAGTCCCGGGGCGGAGGCGACCCAGTACTTC. Its translation is CAISPGAEATQYF.

This clonotype was seen ten or more times. V is TRBV19 and J is TRBJ2-1, with no clear D. From germline, CDR1 is LNHDA and CDR2 SQIVND (reference sequence). V shed 5 bases and J shed 6 bases, with 8 bases lying between them. This CDR3 region has 12 residues. The CDR3 loop is CASSFPPNEQFF. As DNA, the CDR3 is TGTGCCAGTAGTTTCCCCCCCAATGAGCAGTTCTTC.

With respect to this clonotype: This may stem from a read error, because a much larger clone lies one nucleotide away. The chain carries TRBV12-5 and TRBJ2-1; D gene unclear. CDR3 length: 15 amino acids. Trimming pared 4 bases from V and 0 bases from J, leaving 10 bases between. CDR1 LGHNT and CDR2 FRNRAP come from the germline V gene. The CDR3 DNA follows: TGTGCTAGTGGTTCGAGGCTGAGCTCCTACAATGAGCAGTTCTTC. Its translation is CASGSRLSSYNEQFF.